This T cell receptor beta chain was recorded in a study of regulatory T cells in long-lasting Graves disease. Broader study findings: Persistent disease preferred TRBV28, TRBJ1-2 and TRBJ2-5; new disease, TRBV20-1 and TRBJ2-1.

Relying on iRepertoire HTBI primers and Arm-PCR of CDR3 regions, the team built TCR beta libraries. TCRdb independently ran MiXCR on the multiplex PCR reads; one entry per CDR3 protein. The repertoire consists of around 250,000 distinct CDR3 sequences, with 20% to 25% occurring once and the leading ten covering roughly 14%. Sample time point: newly diagnosed GD, antithyroid drugs for less than 3 months. The TCR library was made from RNA extracted from PBMCs. Trimming cost V 4 bases and J 4 bases; bases outside gene matches: 6. The length of the CDR3 is 14 residues. Germline V gives CDR1 SGHRS, CDR2 YFSETQ. This clonotype was recorded many times. What it binds is unknown.

The source was peripheral blood mononuclear cells (PBMCs), collected at new diagnosis, from a patient treated with antithyroid drugs. The receptor was isolated from a female donor with Graves disease. J is TRBJ1-1 and V is TRBV5-1, with 8 bases matching TRBD1. DNA for the CDR3: TGCGCCAGCAGCGCCGGACAGGGCGGCACTGAAGCTTTCTTT. Translating gives CASSAGQGGTEAFF.